The next 20 T cell receptor beta chains were all read from a single sample in a study of blood T cell repertoires in COVID-19. The data were produced by immunoSEQ multiplex PCR, yet TCRdb's version contains in-frame clones alone and is incomplete. The top ten hold roughly 34% of the sample, which has around 160,000 clones, 84% seen once. The sequenced sample consisted of peripheral blood. These receptors originate from a human donor in a cohort sampled during active COVID-19.

This chain joins TRBV4-3 and TRBJ1-2; D not certain. CDR1 and CDR2 (germline): LGHNA, YSLEER. The V end lost 0 bases, the J end lost 0 bases, and 8 bases lay between the germline ends. The CDR3 runs 15 residues. CDR3 residues: CASSQDTRTNYGYTF. DNA for the CDR3: TGCGCCAGCAGCCAAGACACCAGGACTAACTATGGCTACACCTTC.

The chain employs TRBV11-3 and TRBJ2-7, with D possibly being TRBD2 (5 bases). V shed 5 bases and J shed 6 bases, with 14 bases lying between them. The CDR3 is made up of 13 amino acids. Germline lookup yields CDR1 SGHNT and CDR2 YENEEA. CDR3: CASSPVAGSEQYF. The CDR3 region has the DNA TGTGCCAGCAGCCCGGTGGCGGGCAGCGAGCAGTACTTC.

The rearrangement joins TRBV3-1 (or the pseudogene TRBV3-2) to TRBJ2-5; tentative D call: TRBD1 (6 bases). Germline CDR1 is LGHDT and CDR2 is YNNKEL (reference sequence). The CDR3 is made up of 19 amino acids. Trimming took 1 base from V and 7 from J, leaving 28 bases between them. DNA of the CDR3: TGTGCCAGCAGCCAAGCGCGCCCTCTACAGGGACCTGGGTTGGGGACCCAGTACTTC. Translating it yields CASSQARPLQGPGLGTQYF.

The V call is TRBV4-1, the J call TRBJ2-1, with D perhaps matching TRBD1 (6 bases). CDR1 is MGHRA and CDR2 is YSYEKL in the germline V gene. Trimming removed 1 base from V and 1 base from J, with 8 bases in between. The CDR3 is 15 amino acids. The CDR3 region has the DNA TGCGCCAGCAGCCAAGGAAGGGGGTCCTACAATGAGCAGTTCTTC. As protein: CASSQGRGSYNEQFF.

The chain recombines TRBV15 with TRBJ2-5; TRBD1 matches 9 bases. Germline CDR1 and CDR2: LNHNV and YYDKDF (reference sequence). The V gene end was trimmed by 4 bases and the J gene end by 5 bases; junction bases not matched to a gene: 11. The CDR3 is 16 residues long. The CDR3 is CATSNPGTGTWETQYF. The DNA for the CDR3 is TGTGCCACCAGCAACCCCGGGACAGGGACCTGGGAGACCCAGTACTTC.

As DNA, the CDR3 is TGTGCCAGCAGCCCGATGGCGGTGGAGGTCTATGGCTACACCTTC. Translating it yields CASSPMAVEVYGYTF. The chain links TRBV9 to TRBJ1-2, with D unresolved. Germline lookup yields CDR1 SGDLS and CDR2 YYNGEE. The CDR3 consists of 15 residues. V was trimmed by 4 bases and J by 4 bases, leaving 17 bases between them.

J is TRBJ1-6 and V is TRBV11-2; 7 nucleotides line up with TRBD1. This CDR3 is 14 amino acids long. Germline V gives CDR1 SGHAT, CDR2 FQNNGV. Losses at the gene ends were 4 bases for V and 11 bases for J; bases not matched to a gene: 8. CDR3 nucleotides: TGTGCCAGCAGCTCTACCACAGGGGACCCACCCCTCCACTTT. Translating it yields CASSSTTGDPPLHF.

The V and J genes are TRBV6-2 or TRBV6-3 and TRBJ1-5; TRBD1 might be the D (6 bases). The V end was cut by 7 bases, the J end by 10 bases, with 26 bases between. Per germline, CDR1 MNHEY and CDR2 SVGEGT. The CDR3 is 16 amino acids. CDR3 loop: CASTPSLTGPRSPQHF. As DNA, the CDR3 is TGTGCCAGCACCCCATCGCTGACAGGCCCACGTAGTCCCCAGCATTTT.

The chain recombines TRBV2 with TRBJ1-5; a possible D gene is TRBD1 (6 bases). This CDR3 is built from 15 residues. The ends were cut back, 7 bases at V and 2 bases at J, with 15 bases in the middle. Per the germline V gene, CDR1 is SNHLY and CDR2 is FYNNEI. CDR3 residues: CASILDRRGNQPQHF. The CDR3 coding sequence is TGTGCCAGCATCCTGGACAGACGGGGCAATCAGCCCCAGCATTTT.

The rearrangement links TRBV7-8 to TRBJ1-1; D may be TRBD1 (5 bases). The CDR3 is made up of 15 amino acids. From germline, CDR1 is SGHVS and CDR2 FQNEAQ. V was shortened by 5 bases and J by 4 bases, with 17 bases between the two germline ends. CDR3 region: CASSPSVRAGTEAFF. CDR3 DNA: TGTGCCAGCAGCCCCTCTGTCAGGGCCGGCACTGAAGCTTTCTTT.

Only a few counts were recorded for this clone. J is TRBJ1-6 and V is TRBV7-6, with 9 bases fitting TRBD1. Germline V gene lookup returns CDR1 SGHVS and CDR2 FNYEAQ. This CDR3 comprises 16 residues. The ends lost 5 bases at V and 10 bases at J; junction bases unmatched: 12. For the CDR3, the DNA is TGTGCCAGCAGCCAGTCCGGGACAGGGTGGGGATCACCCCTCCACTTT. This encodes CASSQSGTGWGSPLHF.

The gene calls are TRBV5-3 and TRBJ1-5; D gene ambiguous. TRBV5-3 is an ORF for which the function is uncertain. The CDR3 is 15 amino acids. Trimming cost V 1 base and J 1 base, with 9 bases left between them. In DNA, the CDR3 is TGTGCCAGAAGCTTGTCAAGGGAGAGCAATCAGCCCCAGCATTTT. As protein: CARSLSRESNQPQHF.

The rearrangement joins TRBV18 to TRBJ1-1; possible D gene TRBD1, 5 bases. Germline lookup yields CDR1 KGHSH and CDR2 LQKENI. V lost 3 bases, J lost 1 base, and 12 bases lay in between. The CDR3 sequence is 15 residues long. CDR3 sequence: CASSPSPGGNTEAFF. The CDR3 bases are TGTGCCAGCTCACCGAGCCCCGGGGGGAACACTGAAGCTTTCTTT.

This clone was observed once. The chain carries TRBV7-2 and TRBJ1-5; no firm D call. Germline V gene lookup returns CDR1 SGHTA and CDR2 FQGNSA. Trimming cost V 4 bases and J 3 bases, with 4 bases left between them. The length of the CDR3 is 12 residues. CDR3 sequence reads: CASSYFNQPQHF. CDR3 nucleotide sequence: TGTGCCAGCAGCTACTTCAATCAGCCCCAGCATTTT.

The CDR3 region is CASSNGRASGQPQHF. The CDR3 nucleotides read TGTGCCAGCAGTAATGGCAGGGCGAGTGGTCAGCCCCAGCATTTT. The V call is TRBV28, the J call TRBJ1-5, with D maybe TRBD1 (5 bases). This CDR3 contains 15 residues. Germline values: CDR1 MDHEN, CDR2 SYDVKM. The ends were cut back, 5 bases at V and 6 bases at J, with 17 bases in the middle.

The chain has TRBV2 and TRBJ1-2; D is possibly TRBD1 (6 bases). CDR1 SNHLY and CDR2 FYNNEI come from the germline V gene. Trimming cost V 3 bases and J 2 bases, with 7 bases left between them. There are 13 residues in the CDR3. The CDR3 region is CASSDTGNYGYTF. CDR3 coding DNA: TGTGCCAGCAGTGACACAGGGAACTATGGCTACACCTTC.

The rearrangement links TRBV28 to TRBJ1-5, with 10 nucleotides matching TRBD1. CDR1 MDHEN and CDR2 SYDVKM come from the germline V gene. V shed 3 bases and J 4 bases; nucleotides not matched to a gene: 9. This CDR3 has 17 residues. CDR3 sequence: CASSLTRQGAWNQPQHF. The CDR3 region has the DNA TGTGCCAGCAGTTTGACCAGACAGGGGGCCTGGAATCAGCCCCAGCATTTT.

The V and J genes are TRBV29-1 and TRBJ1-1, with D possibly matching TRBD1 (6 bases). In germline, CDR1 is SQVTM, CDR2 ANQGSEA. Trimming took off 6 bases at V and 0 bases at J, with 17 bases between the two ends. CDR3 size: 15 residues. CDR3 nucleotides: TGCAGCGTGAGAAGGTCAGGGGCGATGAACACTGAAGCTTTCTTT. Protein: CSVRRSGAMNTEAFF. Looking up the rest from reference TRBV29-1 and TRBJ1-1 gives the full variable domain: SAVISQKPSRDICQRGTSLTIQCQVDSQVTMMFWYRQQPGQSLTLIATANQGSEATYESGFVIDKFPISRPNLTFSTLTVSNMSPEDSSIYLCSVRRSGAMNTEAFFGQGTRLTVV.

The genes are TRBV4-1 and TRBJ1-2; no clear D gene. There are 16 residues in the CDR3. Germline V CDR1 and CDR2: MGHRA, YSYEKL. V was cut by 2 bases and J by 5 bases, with 18 bases left in between. CDR3 sequence reads: CASSQYVALAGYGYTF. The DNA of the CDR3 is TGCGCCAGCAGCCAATATGTGGCTTTGGCGGGGTATGGCTACACCTTC.

The chain recombines TRBV6-5 with TRBJ2-2, with D maybe TRBD2 (6 bases). V was shortened by 0 bases and J by 4 bases, with 12 bases between the two germline ends. This CDR3 is 16 amino acids long. Germline V gene sequence: CDR1 MNHEY, CDR2 SVGAGI. CDR3 loop: CASSYSIAGGTGELFF. The CDR3 DNA is TGTGCCAGCAGTTACTCAATAGCCGGGGGCACCGGGGAGCTGTTTTTT.